This is a list of T cell receptor beta chains from one sample in a study of OX40 agonist ivuxolimab in advanced cancers. Measured with immunoSEQ multiplex PCR; TCRdb has only the in-frame clones, and not every one. The sample yields some 79,000 clones, 80% to 95% seen once. The sample consisted of CD4+ or CD8+ T cells sorted from blood, taken in a trial of the OX40 agonist ivuxolimab. The receptors originated from an adult with an advanced solid tumor such as melanoma, head and neck, liver or kidney cancer. Both conserved end residues are part of each CDR3. A D gene is named only where the DNA matches it firmly. Rows give clone size only sometimes, using once, few, many, or a class for an expanded clone.

length,D,V,size,J,CDR3,DNA
13,-,TRBV7-2,-,TRBJ1-2,CASSLALTTGYTF,TGTGCCAGCAGCTTAGCGTTGACGACGGGCTACACCTTC
15,-,TRBV11-2,-,TRBJ2-7,CASSLNGRTFSEQYF,TGTGCCAGCAGCTTAAATGGGAGAACCTTCAGCGAGCAGTACTTC
15,TRBD2,TRBV19,-,TRBJ2-3,CASSSLAGVTDTQYF,TGTGCCAGTAGTTCCCTAGCGGGAGTCACAGATACGCAGTATTTT
15,-,TRBV19,-,TRBJ1-5,CASTPLGQINQPQHF,TGTGCCAGTACCCCCCTTGGGCAGATAAATCAGCCCCAGCATTTT
14,-,TRBV19,-,TRBJ1-1,CASSSLGGNTEAFF,TGTGCCAGTAGCTCGCTGGGGGGGAACACTGAAGCTTTCTTT
16,TRBD1,TRBV7-9,-,TRBJ1-4,CASSPDRAITNEKLFF,TGTGCCAGCAGCCCCGACAGGGCCATAACTAATGAAAAACTGTTTTTT
15,TRBD2,TRBV6-5,-,TRBJ2-7,CASSLSRGGSYEQYF,TGTGCCAGCAGTCTATCGCGCGGGGGCTCCTACGAGCAGTACTTC
15,-,TRBV30,-,TRBJ2-1,CACHRLADGYNEQFF,TGTGCCTGTCATCGTTTAGCGGATGGCTACAATGAGCAGTTCTTC
15,-,TRBV11-2,-,TRBJ2-6,CASSLEISGANVLTF,TGTGCCAGCAGCTTAGAGATTTCGGGGGCCAACGTCCTGACTTTC
15,TRBD2,TRBV2,-,TRBJ2-1,CASGVAGSSYNEQFF,TGTGCCAGCGGAGTAGCGGGAAGCTCCTACAATGAGCAGTTCTTC
15,-,TRBV5-1,-,TRBJ1-2,CASSLGGTPNYGYTF,TGCGCCAGCAGCTTGGGAGGGACCCCTAACTATGGCTACACCTTC
12,TRBD1,TRBV2,-,TRBJ1-3,CASRGTENTIYF,TGTGCCAGCAGAGGGACAGAAAACACCATATATTTT
15,TRBD2,TRBV19,-,TRBJ2-1,CASKKGLAGYNEQFF,TGTGCCAGTAAAAAGGGACTAGCGGGCTACAATGAGCAGTTCTTC
14,TRBD1,TRBV5-1,-,TRBJ1-1,CASGTGGSGTEAFF,TGCGCCAGCGGGACAGGGGGATCAGGTACTGAAGCTTTCTTT
15,-,TRBV6-6,-,TRBJ1-1,CASSYYRVLNTEAFF,TGTGCCAGCAGTTACTACAGGGTATTGAACACTGAAGCTTTCTTT
16,TRBD1,TRBV6-6,-,TRBJ2-3,CASSSLGQGGTDTQYF,TGTGCCAGCAGTTCCCTGGGACAGGGAGGCACAGATACGCAGTATTTT
13,-,TRBV5-6,-,TRBJ2-7,CASSLERSYEQYF,TGTGCCAGCAGCTTGGAACGGAGCTACGAGCAGTACTTC
18,-,TRBV7-6,-,TRBJ2-4,CASSLEVTGPLAKNIQYF,TGTGCCAGCAGCTTAGAGGTCACAGGACCTCTAGCCAAAAACATTCAGTACTTC
18,-,TRBV9,-,TRBJ2-3,CASSVRDYGRGVPDTQYF,TGTGCCAGCAGCGTCCGGGACTACGGTAGGGGGGTGCCAGATACGCAGTATTTT
14,TRBD2,TRBV6-6,-,TRBJ2-2,CASTSTSFTGELFF,TGTGCCAGCACTTCGACTAGCTTCACCGGGGAGCTGTTTTTT
17,-,TRBV27,-,TRBJ2-3,CASSPSTWRRVVDTQYF,TGTGCCAGCAGTCCTTCGACGTGGCGGCGGGTGGTTGATACGCAGTATTTT
15,TRBD2,TRBV2,-,TRBJ2-2,CASGELAGGDGELFF,TGTGCCAGCGGGGAACTAGCGGGAGGGGACGGGGAGCTGTTTTTT
16,-,TRBV19,-,TRBJ2-7,CASSMGLAGLSYEQYF,TGTGCCAGTAGTATGGGTCTAGCAGGCCTCTCCTACGAGCAGTACTTC
15,TRBD1,TRBV19,-,TRBJ2-1,CASSTGQGMGNEQFF,TGTGCCAGTAGTACGGGACAGGGGATGGGAAATGAGCAGTTCTTC
14,-,TRBV12-5,few,TRBJ2-3,CASGLVPGPDTQYF,TGTGCTAGTGGTTTGGTCCCCGGCCCAGATACGCAGTATTTT
13,-,TRBV5-1,-,TRBJ1-2,CASSADTLLGYTF,TGCGCCAGCAGCGCCGACACCCTTTTAGGCTACACCTTC
14,TRBD1,TRBV6-1,-,TRBJ1-2,CASSQTGGVYGYTF,TGTGCCAGCAGCCAGACAGGGGGCGTCTATGGCTACACCTTC
15,TRBD1,TRBV7-9,-,TRBJ2-1,CASSLDRTGRNEQFF,TGTGCCAGCAGCTTAGATAGGACAGGACGCAATGAGCAGTTCTTC
15,-,TRBV19,once,TRBJ1-2,CASSINLGANYGYTF,TGTGCCAGTAGTATCAACCTGGGAGCTAACTATGGCTACACCTTC
12,-,TRBV29-1,-,TRBJ2-4,CSVADSRGIQYF,TGCAGCGTCGCCGACAGCAGGGGCATTCAGTACTTC
14,-,TRBV6-1,-,TRBJ1-1,CASSERRLNTEAFF,TGTGCCAGCAGTGAACGACGGTTGAACACTGAAGCTTTCTTT
17,-,TRBV19,-,TRBJ2-6,CATHRERAYSGANVLTF,TGTGCCACACACCGGGAAAGGGCTTACTCTGGGGCCAACGTCCTGACTTTC
14,-,TRBV10-1,-,TRBJ1-3,CASSGGGSGNTIYF,TGCGCCAGCAGTGGAGGGGGCTCTGGAAACACCATATATTTT
15,TRBD2,TRBV6-5,-,TRBJ2-3,CAIAGGPGDTDTQYF,TGTGCCATCGCGGGGGGACCCGGGGACACAGATACGCAGTATTTT
16,TRBD2,TRBV6-1,once,TRBJ2-3,CASSVTSGVGTDTQYF,TGTGCCAGCAGTGTGACTAGCGGGGTTGGCACAGATACGCAGTATTTT
11,-,TRBV2,-,TRBJ1-1,CASMVASEAFF,TGTGCCAGCATGGTCGCCTCTGAAGCTTTCTTT
14,-,TRBV14,-,TRBJ2-7,CASSQGDYSYEQYF,TGTGCCAGCAGCCAGGGGGATTATTCGTACGAGCAGTACTTC
14,-,TRBV5-1,-,TRBJ2-7,CASSLGGSSYEQYF,TGCGCCAGCAGCTTGGGGGGCTCCTCCTACGAGCAGTACTTC
16,TRBD1,TRBV5-1,-,TRBJ2-7,CASSLALGTASYEQYF,TGCGCCAGCAGCTTGGCGTTAGGGACAGCCTCCTACGAGCAGTACTTC
16,TRBD1,TRBV4-1,-,TRBJ1-5,CASSQGGQGSNQPQHF,TGCGCCAGCAGCCAGGGGGGACAGGGGAGCAATCAGCCCCAGCATTTT
14,-,TRBV2,-,TRBJ1-5,CASTETPGGQPQHF,TGTGCCAGCACAGAGACACCGGGAGGACAGCCCCAGCATTTT
16,TRBD1,TRBV27,-,TRBJ1-2,CASSLSEGGSRYGYTF,TGTGCCAGCAGTTTATCCGAAGGGGGCTCGAGATATGGCTACACCTTC
15,-,TRBV30,-,TRBJ2-5,CAWSESGSSQETQYF,TGTGCCTGGAGTGAGTCAGGGAGCTCCCAAGAGACCCAGTACTTC
14,TRBD1,TRBV27,-,TRBJ1-1,CASGRGPMRTEAFF,TGTGCCAGCGGCAGGGGGCCCATGAGGACTGAAGCTTTCTTT
12,-,TRBV7-9,-,TRBJ2-7,CASSIRGYEQYF,TGTGCCAGCAGCATTAGGGGGTACGAGCAGTACTTC
15,-,TRBV14,-,TRBJ2-3,CASSPSRGSGDTQYF,TGTGCCAGCAGCCCTAGTCGGGGATCTGGAGATACGCAGTATTTT
14,-,TRBV2,once,TRBJ1-2,CASMKRTANYGYTF,TGTGCCAGCATGAAAAGGACAGCTAACTATGGCTACACCTTC
15,-,TRBV19,-,TRBJ2-7,CASSVSGLLSYEQYF,TGTGCCAGTAGTGTAAGCGGACTTCTCTCCTACGAGCAGTACTTC
13,-,TRBV5-1,-,TRBJ1-1,CASSLNMNTEAFF,TGCGCCAGCAGCTTGAACATGAACACTGAAGCTTTCTTT
15,TRBD1,TRBV5-1,-,TRBJ2-7,CASSYGQGVSYEQYF,TGCGCCAGCAGCTATGGACAGGGGGTTTCCTACGAGCAGTACTTC